A single sample is the source of the 14 T cell receptor beta chains below, sequenced in a study of metastatic and nonmetastatic thyroid tumors (dated by TCRdb to between 2020 and 2021). None of the patients had been given any treatment before thyroid surgery. The library was built by means of PCR. The sequencer listed for this sample is Illumina HiSeq 4000. The raw public data were reprocessed by TCRdb itself: fastp quality trimming at Q25, MiXCR clonotype calling, in-frame beta chains only. The sample table lists over 20,000 clones, 31% of them with a count of one. 12% to 15% of the sample belongs to the ten largest clones. The sample was blood. All receptors derive from a female donor with papillary thyroid cancer or a benign thyroid nodule (not recorded which). Some clones in this sample may be carry-over from other donors' samples.

This clone has just a few counts. The chain is built from TRBV2 and TRBJ2-1, with TRBD2 matching over 8 bases. Losses at the gene ends were 8 bases for V and 9 bases for J; bases not matched to a gene: 15. Germline CDR1 reads SNHLY; CDR2 reads FYNNEI. This CDR3 contains 15 residues. CDR3: CASPLQRESLGEQFF. The CDR3 region has the DNA TGTGCCAGCCCTCTGCAGCGGGAGTCCTTAGGTGAGCAGTTCTTC.

This clone was seen ten or more times. The chain links TRBV4-2 to TRBJ2-3; TRBD1 matches at 9 bases. CDR1 and CDR2 (germline): LGHNA, YNFKEQ. This CDR3 is 19 amino acids long. V gave up 4 bases and J gave up 0 bases; unmatched junction bases: 14. CDR3 amino acids: CASSLHRDREWGSTDTQYF. CDR3 DNA: TGTGCCAGCAGCCTACACCGGGACAGGGAGTGGGGAAGCACAGATACGCAGTATTTT.

To note about this clone: As the CDR3 is not closed by the conserved phenylalanine or tryptophan, this likely results from a read error. V gene TRBV12-3 or TRBV12-4 combines with J gene TRBJ2-7, with a tentative D call TRBD1 (5 bases). The assigned J gene may be wrong: the sequence end matches TRBJ2-1 better. CDR3 length: 12 residues. The CDR3 coding sequence is TGTGCCAGCAGTCTTACAGGTGGTGAGCAGTTCTTG. Translation: CASSLTGGEQFL.

The J gene is TRBJ1-2, the V gene TRBV18, with unresolved D. Trimming left V 3 bases short and J 4 bases short, with 9 bases between. The germline gives CDR1 KGHSH, CDR2 LQKENI. The CDR3 consists of 13 residues. The CDR3 spells CASSPGTSYGYTF. In DNA form, the CDR3 reads TGTGCCAGCTCACCGGGCACTAGCTATGGCTACACCTTC. The whole variable domain, filled in from reference TRBV18 and TRBJ1-2, reads NAGVMQNPRHLVRRRGQEARLRCSPMKGHSHVYWYRQLPEEGLKFMVYLQKENIIDESGMPKERFSAEFPKEGPSILRIQQVVRGDSAAYFCASSPGTSYGYTFGSGTRLTVV.

Comments on this clone: Since a much larger clone is just one base distant, this may be a read error. The V gene is TRBV29-1, the J gene TRBJ1-1, with a weak D call TRBD1 (6 bases). Germline lookup yields CDR1 SQVTM and CDR2 ANQGSEA. There are 12 residues in the CDR3. The CDR3 reads CSVEPGDTGAFF. The CDR3 DNA follows: TGCAGCGTTGAGCCAGGGGACACTGGAGCTTTCTTT.

This clone was recorded many times. The chain couples TRBV11-2 to TRBJ2-2; D call uncertain. Germline assignment: CDR1 SGHAT and CDR2 FQNNGV. Trimming removed 5 bases at V and 0 bases at J, with 16 bases between. The CDR3 is made up of 17 amino acids. CDR3 amino acids: CASSLRLQFANTGELFF. The CDR3 bases are TGTGCCAGCAGCCTCAGATTACAGTTCGCGAACACCGGGGAGCTGTTTTTT. The entire variable domain, with the rest obtained from reference TRBV11-2 and TRBJ2-2, is as follows: EAGVAQSPRYKIIEKRQSVAFWCNPISGHATLYWYQQILGQGPKLLIQFQNNGVVDDSQLPKDRFSAERLKGVDSTLKIQPAKLEDSAVYLCASSLRLQFANTGELFFGEGSRLTVL.

V usage is TRBV20-1 and J usage is TRBJ2-7; perhaps TRBD2 as D (6 bases). The CDR3 is made up of 12 amino acids. V lost 5 bases, J lost 2 bases, and 10 bases lay in between. From germline, CDR1 is DFQATT and CDR2 SNEGSKA (reference sequence). CDR3 sequence reads: CSAYRTTYEQYF. The CDR3 DNA reads as TGCAGTGCTTACAGGACTACCTACGAGCAGTACTTC.

This clone was counted ten times or more. The gene calls are TRBV6-1 and TRBJ1-2; maybe TRBD1 (6 bases). V was trimmed by 6 bases and J by 4 bases, leaving 12 bases between them. Germline CDR1 and CDR2: MNHNS and SASEGT. The CDR3 is 13 amino acids. The CDR3 region has the DNA TGTGCCAGCAGCACAACAGGGACCTATGGCTACACCTTC. Its translation is CASSTTGTYGYTF.

This clone was counted ten times or more. The rearrangement joins TRBV24-1 to TRBJ2-3; D possibly corresponds to TRBD2 (6 bases). Germline-derived CDR1 and CDR2 are KGHDR and SFDVKD. The ends were cut back, 4 bases at V and 2 bases at J, with 18 bases in the middle. The CDR3 spans 17 residues. CDR3 protein: CATSDPKYGGNTDTQYF. CDR3 in DNA: TGTGCCACCAGTGACCCGAAGTACGGCGGGAACACAGATACGCAGTATTTT.

The rearrangement joins TRBV4-2 to TRBJ2-6; D remains unclear. This CDR3 is 16 amino acids long. The V and J ends lost 4 bases and 0 bases respectively, with 10 bases between them. The V gene's germline CDR1 is LGHNA and CDR2 YNFKEQ. CDR3: CASSRGVTSGANVLTF. As DNA, the CDR3 is TGTGCCAGCAGCCGCGGCGTTACCTCTGGGGCCAACGTCCTGACTTTC.

The chain employs TRBV11-3 and TRBJ2-2, with 7 positions matching TRBD2. Germline V CDR1 and CDR2: SGHNT, YENEEA. With V trimmed by 4 bases and J by 5 bases, 4 bases remained unmatched. The CDR3 contains 14 residues. CDR3: CASSSGGTTGELFF. The CDR3 nucleotides are TGTGCCAGCAGCTCCGGGGGGACGACCGGGGAGCTGTTTTTT.

The rearrangement joins TRBV20-1 to TRBJ1-2; 10 positions match TRBD1. This CDR3 region has 13 residues. Per the germline V gene, CDR1 is DFQATT and CDR2 is SNEGSKA (reference sequence). V trimming: 5 bases; J trimming: 6 bases; junction bases outside the gene matches: 6. CDR3 sequence reads: CSAPRQGANGYTF. The DNA for the CDR3 is TGCAGTGCTCCCCGACAGGGGGCAAATGGCTACACCTTC.

The chain recombines TRBV5-1 with TRBJ2-1; possibly TRBD1 or TRBD2 for D (7 bases each). The V end lost 4 bases, the J end lost 8 bases, and 16 bases lay between the germline ends. Germline CDR1 is SGHRS and CDR2 is YFSETQ. The CDR3 contains 14 residues. The CDR3 DNA reads as TGCGCCAGCAGCCTCCGGCCAGGGGGGGATGAGCAGTTCTTC. It translates to CASSLRPGGDEQFF.

This clone was counted at least ten times. The J gene is TRBJ2-3, the V gene TRBV6-6; D may be TRBD1 (5 bases). This CDR3 spans 15 amino acids. Trimming shortened V by 2 bases and J by 9 bases, and 18 bases separated the two germline ends. The germline V gene encodes CDR1 MNHNY and CDR2 SVGAGI (reference sequence). CDR3 in amino acids: CASSYLGAASDTQYF. The CDR3 DNA is TGTGCCAGCAGTTACCTTGGGGCGGCTAGTGACACGCAGTATTTT.